This TCR beta chain was sequenced in a study of glioma-infiltrating T cells. This clonotype was seen repeatedly, ten times or more. Its antigen remains unidentified. Findings of the study overall: Only very few CDR3 sequences appeared in both tissue and blood. Above-expected tissue-blood divergence occurred in all gliomas, most in low-grade ones.

Per germline, CDR1 LGHNA and CDR2 YNFKEQ. With 0 bases clipped from V and 4 bases from J, the junction kept 6 bases outside the gene matches. This CDR3 contains 17 residues. TCR alpha and beta CDR3 regions were amplified from RNA using iRepertoire nested multiplex PCR. Input was roughly 85-400 ng of tissue mRNA or PBMC total RNA. TCRdb ran MiXCR on the multiplex PCR reads and lists one entry per CDR3 protein. There are about 110,000 distinct CDR3 sequences in the sample; 25% to 30% occur only once, and under 45% lies in the top ten. Input material: glioma tissue, nonneoplastic brain tissue, or PBMCs (not recorded which). V is TRBV4-2 and J is TRBJ2-1, with TRBD2 identical over 10 bases. This TCR was sampled from a human donor with low-grade glioma or glioblastoma, undergoing nonglioma brain surgery, or in good health (not recorded which). The DNA of the CDR3 is TGTGCCAGCAGCCAAGATTCTAGCGGGAGTTCTTACAATGAGCAGTTCTTC. It yields the protein CASSQDSSGSSYNEQFF.